These 18 T cell receptor beta chains share one sample of origin, sequenced in a study of post-analysis software for immune sequencing data. Unique molecular identifiers had been added to the TCR beta cDNA libraries. One entry per CDR3 protein results from TCRdb running MiXCR on the PCR reads. The sample lists about 820,000 distinct CDR3 sequences; about 53% were seen once. Broader study findings: In patients, TRBV5-6, TRBV5-1 and TRBV20-1 belonged to five TRBV segments found more frequently than in controls.

No cognate antigen is known for these TCRs. The sequenced sample consisted of blood. The receptors were sampled from a girl aged 5-17 years with multiple sclerosis.

This clonotype was detected a few times. This chain links TRBV20-1 with TRBJ2-7; perhaps TRBD1 as D (6 bases). CDR3 size: 15 residues. V was shortened by 2 bases and J by 2 bases, with 16 bases between the two germline ends. The V gene's germline CDR1 is DFQATT and CDR2 SNEGSKA (reference sequence). CDR3 amino acids: CSARIPWPGAYEQYF. The CDR3 DNA reads TGCAGTGCTAGAATCCCCTGGCCAGGGGCCTACGAGCAGTACTTC.

This rearrangement joins TRBV4-1 to TRBJ2-5; D is unclear. The CDR3 is 15 residues long. The germline gives CDR1 MGHRA, CDR2 YSYEKL. With 1 base removed from V and 11 bases from J, the gap between germline ends came to 20 bases. Written as DNA, the CDR3 is TGCGCCAGCAGCCAAGGGCCCCAAGTTGCCACCCGGCAGTACTTC. This encodes CASSQGPQVATRQYF.

The gene calls are TRBV24-1 and TRBJ2-1; possibly TRBD2 for D (6 bases). The CDR3 covers 14 residues. From germline, CDR1 is KGHDR and CDR2 SFDVKD. V was clipped by 0 bases and J by 12 bases, with 14 bases between them. The CDR3 protein is CATSDLEGRDGQFF. The CDR3 DNA follows: TGTGCCACCAGTGATTTGGAAGGGCGGGACGGGCAGTTCTTC.

The chain uses TRBV6-5 and TRBJ2-3; D is undetermined. The V end was cut by 3 bases, the J end by 1 base, with 11 bases between. The CDR3 length is 15 residues. Germline V gene lookup returns CDR1 MNHEY and CDR2 SVGAGI. The CDR3 DNA reads TGTGCCAGCAGTTATCGGACCGCTGGCACAGATACGCAGTATTTT. Its protein product is CASSYRTAGTDTQYF.

The J gene is TRBJ2-3, the V gene TRBV6-6; TRBD1 matches 9 bases. This CDR3 contains 15 residues. Germline values: CDR1 MNHNY, CDR2 SVGAGI (reference sequence). Germline trimming cut 5 bases from V and 1 base from J; bases unmatched to any gene: 4. The CDR3 loop reads CASSKQGAGTDTQYF. CDR3 sequence (DNA): TGTGCCAGCAGTAAACAGGGGGCCGGCACAGATACGCAGTATTTT.

A few counts support this clonotype. The gene calls are TRBV10-3 and TRBJ2-7, with TRBD2 matching 7 bases. The CDR3 loop spans 16 amino acids. The V segment lost 7 bases and the J segment 0 bases; nucleotides outside the gene matches: 12. Germline assignment: CDR1 ENHRY and CDR2 SYGVKD. The CDR3 is CAIKKSGTQTSYEQYF. The CDR3, as DNA: TGTGCCATCAAGAAGAGCGGGACCCAAACCTCCTACGAGCAGTACTTC.

The chain is built from TRBV5-6 and TRBJ2-1; D may match TRBD1 or TRBD2 (6 bases each). The CDR3 runs 16 residues. CDR1 and CDR2 from the germline V gene are SGHDT and YYEEEE. Trimming left V 0 bases short and J 7 bases short, with 17 bases between. This CDR3 is CASSLGPGGAGNEQFF. DNA of the CDR3: TGTGCCAGCAGCTTGGGTCCCGGGGGCGCGGGTAATGAGCAGTTCTTC.

The V call is TRBV27, the J call TRBJ2-7; the D is unclear. V lost 5 bases, J lost 3 bases, and 11 bases lay in between. This CDR3 region has 13 residues. The V gene's germline CDR1 is MNHEY and CDR2 SMNVEV (reference sequence). The CDR3 coding sequence is TGTGCCAGCAGTCCTCTCCGACGCTACGAGCAGTACTTC. This translates into CASSPLRRYEQYF.

The rearrangement uses TRBV12-3 or TRBV12-4 and TRBJ1-5; 7 positions agree with TRBD1. V lost 6 bases, J lost 0 bases, and 8 bases stayed unmatched. This CDR3 has 16 amino acids. Here the CDR3 reads CASRGGLGYSNQPQHF. Here the CDR3 DNA reads TGTGCCAGCAGAGGGGGCTTAGGGTATAGCAATCAGCCCCAGCATTTT.

The genes are TRBV12-3 or TRBV12-4 and TRBJ2-7, with TRBD2 as a possible D gene (6 bases). The last part of the DNA fits TRBJ2-5 better; the J call may be wrong. The CDR3 extends over 15 amino acids. Here the CDR3 DNA reads TGTGCCAGCAGTTTGGGGGGACTGGGCGGGGAGACCCAGTACTTC. It yields the protein CASSLGGLGGETQYF.

About this clonotype itself: At one end the junction does not follow the germline gene, possibly because of a read error. This rearrangement joins TRBV27 to TRBJ1-2; D might be TRBD1 (5 bases). The CDR3 covers 13 residues. CDR1 and CDR2 (germline): MNHEY, SMNVEV (reference sequence). DNA of the CDR3: TGTACCAGTAAAACCGGGACGAGCTATGGCTACACCTTC. This sequence encodes CTSKTGTSYGYTF.

This clonotype was observed many times. The V and J genes are TRBV12-3 or TRBV12-4 and TRBJ2-5; D remains unclear. V was cut by 2 bases and J by 5 bases, with 3 bases left in between. The CDR3 extends over 11 amino acids. CDR3 amino acids: CASSLFETQYF. CDR3 DNA sequence: TGTGCCAGCAGTTTATTTGAGACCCAGTACTTC.

The chain couples TRBV5-1 to TRBJ1-2; 7 bases agree with TRBD1. This CDR3 has 17 amino acids. From germline, CDR1 is SGHRS and CDR2 YFSETQ. The ends lost 2 bases at V and 2 bases at J; junction bases unmatched: 12. Here the CDR3 reads CASSLTGTVKMNYGYTF. CDR3 DNA sequence: TGCGCCAGCAGCTTAACCGGGACAGTCAAAATGAACTATGGCTACACCTTC.

The CDR3 DNA is TGTGCCAGCAGCTTGGGGTGGAATGAAAAACTGTTTTTT. Its translation is CASSLGWNEKLFF. The chain has TRBV7-2 and TRBJ1-4; D is unresolved. The CDR3 has 13 residues. Trimming left V 3 bases short and J 5 bases short, with 7 bases between. Per germline, CDR1 SGHTA and CDR2 FQGNSA. The full variable domain, with the rest looked up from reference TRBV7-2 and TRBJ1-4, is GAGVSQSPSNKVTEKGKDVELRCDPISGHTALYWYRQSLGQGLEFLIYFQGNSAPDKSGLPSDRFSAERTGGSVSTLTIQRTQQEDSAVYLCASSLGWNEKLFFGSGTQLSVL.

This clonotype was counted only a few times. This chain joins TRBV12-3 or TRBV12-4 and TRBJ2-2; no firm D call. V was trimmed by 2 bases and J by 8 bases, leaving 12 bases between them. The CDR3 length is 14 residues. The DNA for the CDR3 is TGTGCCAGCAGTTTAAGCCCGCAGGCAGGGGAGCTGTTTTTT. Translated: CASSLSPQAGELFF.

This sequence joins TRBV20-1 and TRBJ2-7; 9 bases align to TRBD2. The V gene end was trimmed by 2 bases and the J gene end by 6 bases; junction bases not matched to a gene: 8. Germline CDR1 is DFQATT and CDR2 is SNEGSKA (reference sequence). The CDR3 is made up of 14 amino acids. CDR3: CSARRSGSPSEQYF. The CDR3, as DNA: TGCAGTGCTAGACGTAGCGGGAGTCCCTCCGAGCAGTACTTC.

The V gene is TRBV7-9, the J gene TRBJ1-2; D not resolved. The CDR3 spans 15 residues. The germline V gene has CDR1 SEHNR and CDR2 FQNEAQ (reference sequence). Trimming pared 4 bases from V and 9 bases from J, leaving 21 bases between. The CDR3 region is CASSSSGRLDRSYTF. The CDR3 DNA sequence: TGTGCCAGCAGCTCCAGTGGTAGGCTGGATAGAAGCTACACCTTC.

CDR3 in DNA: TGCGCCAGCAACGACGGGACCCGTGGGACAGATACGCAGTATTTT. Its translation is CASNDGTRGTDTQYF. The V call is TRBV5-1, the J call TRBJ2-3; D tentatively fits TRBD1 or TRBD2 (5 bases each). CDR3 length: 15 residues. The germline V gene has CDR1 SGHRS and CDR2 YFSETQ. V gave up 6 bases and J gave up 3 bases, with 17 bases separating them.